This T cell receptor (beta chain) was obtained from a study of cytotoxic CD8 clonotypes in ibrutinib-treated CLL. Method: immunoSEQ multiplex PCR; TCRdb's copy keeps in-frame clones and lacks some. Of some 160,000 clones in the sample, about four fifths were seen once. CDR1 and CDR2 (germline): SGHTS, YDEGEE. The CDR3 consists of 15 residues. Trimming removed 0 bases at V and 0 bases at J, with 7 bases between. Cryopreserved PBMCs yielded about 2.2 micrograms of genomic DNA for TCR beta libraries. The material sequenced was PBMCs, taken after 12 months of ibrutinib treatment. The chain links TRBV5-8 to TRBJ2-1; no clear D. This clonotype was obtained from a human donor with chronic lymphocytic leukemia. CDR3 loop: CASSLGESSYNEQFF. DNA for the CDR3: TGTGCCAGCAGCTTGGGTGAAAGCTCCTACAATGAGCAGTTCTTC. The complete variable domain, with remaining parts taken from reference TRBV5-8 and TRBJ2-1, reads EAGVTQSPTHLIKTRGQQATLRCSPISGHTSVYWYQQALGLGLQFLLWYDEGEERNRGNFPPRFSGRQFPNYSSELNVNALELEDSALYLCASSLGESSYNEQFFGPGTRLTVL.